This T cell receptor beta chain was identified in a study of blood T cells in healthy people across ages. In germline, CDR1 is GTSNPN, CDR2 SVGIG (reference sequence). The CDR3 has 13 residues. The use of a sample-barcoded 5' primer and a J-beta primer mix characterized a second PCR of roughly 7 to 12 cycles. TCRdb redid the calling of the 5' RACE reads with MiXCR, one entry per CDR3 protein. The top ten hold around a sixth of the sample, which has 630,000 or so distinct CDR3 sequences, approximately 30% seen once. The chain joins TRBV30 to TRBJ2-5; no reliable D call. The end of the DNA aligns better with TRBJ2-7, so the J call may be wrong. The TCR comes from a woman aged 80 or over in good health. The sequencing input was blood. The CDR3 reads CACIVSPAYEQYF. CDR3 coding DNA: TGTGCCTGCATAGTGTCTCCAGCCTACGAGCAGTACTTC.